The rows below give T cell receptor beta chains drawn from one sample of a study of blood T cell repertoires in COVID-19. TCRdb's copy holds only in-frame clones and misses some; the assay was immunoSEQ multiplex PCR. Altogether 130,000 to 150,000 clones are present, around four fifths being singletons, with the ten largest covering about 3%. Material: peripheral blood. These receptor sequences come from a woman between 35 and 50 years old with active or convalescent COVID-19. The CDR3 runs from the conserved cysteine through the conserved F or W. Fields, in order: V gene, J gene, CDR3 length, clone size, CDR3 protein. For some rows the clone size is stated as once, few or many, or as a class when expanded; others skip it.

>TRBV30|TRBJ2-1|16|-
CAWSGGGGSSYNEQFF
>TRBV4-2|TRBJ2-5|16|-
CASSQDAGQYDRTQYF
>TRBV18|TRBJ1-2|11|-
CASSEAYGYTF
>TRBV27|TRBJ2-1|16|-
CASSPEAGGPINEQFF
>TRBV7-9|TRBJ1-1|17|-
CASSLAWSGVDNTEAFF
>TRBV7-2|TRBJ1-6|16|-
CASSRTGSSYNSPLHF
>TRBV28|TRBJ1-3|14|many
CASTLPTAGNTIYF
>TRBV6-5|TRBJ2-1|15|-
CASSYSGTDDNEQFF
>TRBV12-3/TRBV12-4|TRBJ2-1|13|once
CASRPSVDNEQFF
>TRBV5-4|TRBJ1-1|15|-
CASSFGAWGGTEAFF
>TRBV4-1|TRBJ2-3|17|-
CASSLSRTGGITDTQYF
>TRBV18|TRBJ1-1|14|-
CASSLDRGNTEAFF
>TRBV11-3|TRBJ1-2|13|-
CASSFKGAIGYTF
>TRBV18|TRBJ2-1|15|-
CASSLGQPSYNEQFF
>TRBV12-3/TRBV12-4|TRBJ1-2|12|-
CASHEGGHGYTF
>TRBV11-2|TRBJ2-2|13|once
CASSFVNTGELFF
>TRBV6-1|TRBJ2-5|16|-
CASSKEAGGPWETQYF
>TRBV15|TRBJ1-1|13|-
CATRSGANTEAFF
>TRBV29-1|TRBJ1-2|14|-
CSVSFTAAAYGYTF
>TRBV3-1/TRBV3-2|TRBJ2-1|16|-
CASSQDQGSFGNEQFF
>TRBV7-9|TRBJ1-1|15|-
CASSQARGARTEAFF
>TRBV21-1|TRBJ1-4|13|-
CASRGWANEKLFF
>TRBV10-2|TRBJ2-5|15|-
CASSGLAGLKETQYF
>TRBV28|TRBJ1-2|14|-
CASSLGGQPYGYTF
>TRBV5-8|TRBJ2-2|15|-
CASRRSGGASGELFF
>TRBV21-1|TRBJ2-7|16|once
CASSHSSGNLLYEQYF
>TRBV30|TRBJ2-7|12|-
CAWNSGSYEQYF
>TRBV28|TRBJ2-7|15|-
CASSLSSPGSYEQYF
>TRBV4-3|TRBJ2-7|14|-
CASSLKWGGGEQYF
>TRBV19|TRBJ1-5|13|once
CASSLKQHQPQHF
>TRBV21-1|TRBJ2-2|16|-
CASSKAAGWVSGELFF
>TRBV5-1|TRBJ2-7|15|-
CASSLGSGGLLQGYF
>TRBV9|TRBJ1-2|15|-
CASSVSGQGGYGYTF
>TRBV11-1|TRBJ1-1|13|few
CASSLDGNTEAFF
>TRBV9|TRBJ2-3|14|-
CASSVALPTDTQYF
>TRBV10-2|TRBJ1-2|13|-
CASTMPGRWGYTF
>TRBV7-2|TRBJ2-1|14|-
CASSLGRTENEQFF
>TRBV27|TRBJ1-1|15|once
CASSSGRHSYTEAFF
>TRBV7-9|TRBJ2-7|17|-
CASAAGPGAGFSYEQYF
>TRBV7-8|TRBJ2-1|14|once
CASSLPPRANEQFF
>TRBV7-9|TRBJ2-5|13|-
CASTRQVLETQYF
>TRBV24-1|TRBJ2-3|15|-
CATSERTGIADTQYF
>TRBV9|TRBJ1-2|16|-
CASSPRGGSPHYGYTF
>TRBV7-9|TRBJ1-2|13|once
CASSQDSNGGYTF
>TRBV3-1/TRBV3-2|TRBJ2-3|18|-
CASSQDRRYRAPTDTQYF
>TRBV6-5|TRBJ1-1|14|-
CASRDGNRNTEAFF
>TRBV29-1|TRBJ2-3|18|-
CSVAGLASGRGGTDTQYF
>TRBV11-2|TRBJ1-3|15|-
CASSLGQISGNTIYF
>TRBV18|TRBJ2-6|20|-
CASSADRAPLIASGANVLTF
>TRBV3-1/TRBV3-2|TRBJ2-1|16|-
CASSPRTSGGTNEQFF